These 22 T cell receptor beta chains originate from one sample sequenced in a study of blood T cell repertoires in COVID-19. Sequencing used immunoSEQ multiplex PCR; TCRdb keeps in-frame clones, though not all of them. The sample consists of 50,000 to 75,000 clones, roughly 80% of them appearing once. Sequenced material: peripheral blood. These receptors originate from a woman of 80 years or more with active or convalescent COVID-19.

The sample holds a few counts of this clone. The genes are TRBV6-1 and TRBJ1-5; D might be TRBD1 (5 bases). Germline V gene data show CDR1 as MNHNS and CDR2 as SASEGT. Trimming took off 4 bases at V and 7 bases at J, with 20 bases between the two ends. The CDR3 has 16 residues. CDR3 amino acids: CASSAMGEGAGQPQHF. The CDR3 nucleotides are TGTGCCAGCAGTGCAATGGGAGAAGGGGCGGGACAGCCCCAGCATTTT.

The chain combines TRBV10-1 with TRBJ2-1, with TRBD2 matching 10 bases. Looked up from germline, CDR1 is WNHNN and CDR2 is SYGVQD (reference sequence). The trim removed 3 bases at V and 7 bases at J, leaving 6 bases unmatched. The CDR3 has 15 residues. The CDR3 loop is CASSDQASGGNEQFF. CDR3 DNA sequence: TGCGCCAGCAGTGACCAGGCTAGCGGGGGTAATGAGCAGTTCTTC.

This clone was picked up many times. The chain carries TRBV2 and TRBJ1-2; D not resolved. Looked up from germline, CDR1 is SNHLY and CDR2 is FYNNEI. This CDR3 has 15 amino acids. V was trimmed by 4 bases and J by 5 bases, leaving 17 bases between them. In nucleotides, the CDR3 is TGTGCCAGCAGTGGCCGGCGGGGAACCTTTTATGGCTACACCTTC. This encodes CASSGRRGTFYGYTF. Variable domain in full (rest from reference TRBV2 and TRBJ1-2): EPEVTQTPSHQVTQMGQEVILRCVPISNHLYFYWYRQILGQKVEFLVSFYNNEISEKSEIFDDQFSVERPDGSNFTLKIRSTKLEDSAMYFCASSGRRGTFYGYTFGSGTRLTVV.

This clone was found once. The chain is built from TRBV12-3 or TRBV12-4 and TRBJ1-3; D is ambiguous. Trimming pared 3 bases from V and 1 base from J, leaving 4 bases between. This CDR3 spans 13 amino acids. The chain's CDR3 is CASSFSSGNTIYF. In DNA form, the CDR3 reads TGTGCCAGCAGTTTTTCTTCTGGAAACACCATATATTTT.

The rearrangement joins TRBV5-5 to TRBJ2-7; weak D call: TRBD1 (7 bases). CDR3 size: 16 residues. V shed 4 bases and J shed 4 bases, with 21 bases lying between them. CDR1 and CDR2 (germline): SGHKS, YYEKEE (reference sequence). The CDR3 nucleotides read TGTGCCAGCAGCGACAGTGCCAGGGGGGAGATATACGAGCAGTACTTC. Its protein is CASSDSARGEIYEQYF.

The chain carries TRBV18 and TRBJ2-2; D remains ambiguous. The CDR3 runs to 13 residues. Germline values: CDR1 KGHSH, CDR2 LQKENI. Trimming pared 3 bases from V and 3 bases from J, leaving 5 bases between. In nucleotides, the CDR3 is TGTGCCAGCTCACCGAGAGACACCGGGGAGCTGTTTTTT. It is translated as CASSPRDTGELFF.

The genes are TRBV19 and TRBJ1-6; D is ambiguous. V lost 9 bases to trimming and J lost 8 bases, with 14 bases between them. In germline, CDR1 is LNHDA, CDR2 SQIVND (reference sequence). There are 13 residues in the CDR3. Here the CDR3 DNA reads TGTGCCAGCAGACAAGACGGTTATTCACCCCTCCACTTT. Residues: CASRQDGYSPLHF. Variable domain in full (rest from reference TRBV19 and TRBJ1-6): DGGITQSPKYLFRKEGQNVTLSCEQNLNHDAMYWYRQDPGQGLRLIYYSQIVNDFQKGDIAEGYSVSREKKESFPLTVTSAQKNPTAFYLCASRQDGYSPLHFGNGTRLTVT.

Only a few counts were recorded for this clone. CDR3 DNA: TGCGCCAGCAGCCCCGGACAGTGGGGCACTGAAGCTTTCTTT. Its translation is CASSPGQWGTEAFF. The chain combines TRBV5-1 with TRBJ1-1; the D gene is possibly TRBD1 (6 bases). Germline CDR1 reads SGHRS; CDR2 reads YFSETQ. This CDR3 contains 14 residues. V dropped 4 bases and J dropped 4 bases, with 14 bases sitting between them. Based on the CDR3 plus reference TRBV5-1 and TRBJ1-1, the full variable domain is KAGVTQTPRYLIKTRGQQVTLSCSPISGHRSVSWYQQTPGQGLQFLFEYFSETQRNKGNFPGRFSGRQFSNSRSEMNVSTLELGDSALYLCASSPGQWGTEAFFGQGTRLTVV.

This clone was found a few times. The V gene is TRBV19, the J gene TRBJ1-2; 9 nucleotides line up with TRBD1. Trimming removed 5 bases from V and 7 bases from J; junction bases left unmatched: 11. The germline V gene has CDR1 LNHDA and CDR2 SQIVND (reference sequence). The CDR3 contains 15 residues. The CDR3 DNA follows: TGTGCCAGTAGTCCGACCGGACAGGGGATCTTTGGCTACACCTTC. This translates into CASSPTGQGIFGYTF. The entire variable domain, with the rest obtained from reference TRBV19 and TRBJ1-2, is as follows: DGGITQSPKYLFRKEGQNVTLSCEQNLNHDAMYWYRQDPGQGLRLIYYSQIVNDFQKGDIAEGYSVSREKKESFPLTVTSAQKNPTAFYLCASSPTGQGIFGYTFGSGTRLTVV.

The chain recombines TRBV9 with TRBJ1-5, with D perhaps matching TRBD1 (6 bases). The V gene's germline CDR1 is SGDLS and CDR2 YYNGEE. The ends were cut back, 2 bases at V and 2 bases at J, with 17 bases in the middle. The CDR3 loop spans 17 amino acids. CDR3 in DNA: TGTGCCAGCAGCGTTGGAACAGGGTTCGACGGCAATCAGCCCCAGCATTTT. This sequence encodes CASSVGTGFDGNQPQHF. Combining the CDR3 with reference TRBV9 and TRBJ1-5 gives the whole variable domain DSGVTQTPKHLITATGQRVTLRCSPRSGDLSVYWYQQSLDQGLQFLIQYYNGEERAKGNILERFSAQQFPDLHSELNLSSLELGDSALYFCASSVGTGFDGNQPQHFGDGTRLSIL.

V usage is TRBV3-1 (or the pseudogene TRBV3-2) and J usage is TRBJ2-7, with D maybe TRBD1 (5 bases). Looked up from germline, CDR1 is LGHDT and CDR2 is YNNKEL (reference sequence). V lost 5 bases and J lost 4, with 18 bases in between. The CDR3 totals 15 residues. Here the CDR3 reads CASSVSLGEQYEQYF. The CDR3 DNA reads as TGTGCCAGCAGCGTAAGTCTAGGGGAACAGTACGAGCAGTACTTC.

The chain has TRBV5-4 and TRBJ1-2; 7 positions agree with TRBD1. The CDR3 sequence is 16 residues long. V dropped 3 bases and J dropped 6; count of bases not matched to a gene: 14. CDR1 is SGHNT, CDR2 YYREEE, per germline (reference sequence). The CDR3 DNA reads TGTGCCAGCAGCTCTTCCTACCAACAGGGGCCCAATGGCTACACCTTC. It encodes CASSSSYQQGPNGYTF. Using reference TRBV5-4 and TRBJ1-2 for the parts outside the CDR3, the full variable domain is ETGVTQSPTHLIKTRGQQVTLRCSSQSGHNTVSWYQQALGQGPQFIFQYYREEENGRGNFPPRFSGLQFPNYSSELNVNALELDDSALYLCASSSSYQQGPNGYTFGSGTRLTVV.

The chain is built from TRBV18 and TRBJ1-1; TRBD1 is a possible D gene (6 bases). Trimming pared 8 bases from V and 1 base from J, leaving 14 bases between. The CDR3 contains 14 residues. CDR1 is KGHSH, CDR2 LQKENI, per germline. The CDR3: CASEQGRGNTEAFF. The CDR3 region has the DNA TGTGCCAGCGAGCAGGGGAGGGGGAACACTGAAGCTTTCTTT.

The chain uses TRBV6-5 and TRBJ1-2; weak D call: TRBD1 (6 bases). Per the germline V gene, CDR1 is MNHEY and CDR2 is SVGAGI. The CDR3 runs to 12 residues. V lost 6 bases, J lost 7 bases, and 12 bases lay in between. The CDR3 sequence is CASSRNRVGYTF. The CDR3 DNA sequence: TGTGCCAGCAGCCGTAACAGGGTTGGCTACACCTTC.

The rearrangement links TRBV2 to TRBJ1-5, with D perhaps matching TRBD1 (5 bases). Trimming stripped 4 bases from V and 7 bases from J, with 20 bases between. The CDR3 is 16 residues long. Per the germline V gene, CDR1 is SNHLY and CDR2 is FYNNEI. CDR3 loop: CASSGTQGSHGQPQHF. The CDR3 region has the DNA TGTGCCAGCAGTGGAACGCAGGGATCTCACGGGCAGCCCCAGCATTTT. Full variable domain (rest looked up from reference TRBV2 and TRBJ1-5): EPEVTQTPSHQVTQMGQEVILRCVPISNHLYFYWYRQILGQKVEFLVSFYNNEISEKSEIFDDQFSVERPDGSNFTLKIRSTKLEDSAMYFCASSGTQGSHGQPQHFGDGTRLSIL.

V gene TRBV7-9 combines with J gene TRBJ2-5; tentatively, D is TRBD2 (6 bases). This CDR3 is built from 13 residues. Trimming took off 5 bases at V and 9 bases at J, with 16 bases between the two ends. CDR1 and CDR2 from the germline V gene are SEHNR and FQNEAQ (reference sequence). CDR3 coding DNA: TGTGCCAGCAGCCCAGGACTACTTACGGCCCAGTACTTC. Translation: CASSPGLLTAQYF. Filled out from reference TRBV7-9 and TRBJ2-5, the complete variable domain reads DTGVSQNPRHKITKRGQNVTFRCDPISEHNRLYWYRQTLGQGPEFLTYFQNEAQLEKSRLLSDRFSAERPKGSFSTLEIQRTEQGDSAMYLCASSPGLLTAQYFGPGTRLLVL.

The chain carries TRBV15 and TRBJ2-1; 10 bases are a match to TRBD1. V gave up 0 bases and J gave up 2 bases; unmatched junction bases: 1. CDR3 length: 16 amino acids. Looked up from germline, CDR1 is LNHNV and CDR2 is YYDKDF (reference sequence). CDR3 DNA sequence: TGTGCCACCAGCAGAGAAGGGACAGGGGCCTACAATGAGCAGTTCTTC. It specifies CATSREGTGAYNEQFF.

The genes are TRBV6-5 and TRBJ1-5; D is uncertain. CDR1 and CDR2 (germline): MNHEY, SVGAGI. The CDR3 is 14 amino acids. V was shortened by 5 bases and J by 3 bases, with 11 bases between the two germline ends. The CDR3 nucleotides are TGTGCCAGCAGTCGGTCACCCCCCAATCAGCCCCAGCATTTT. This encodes CASSRSPPNQPQHF.

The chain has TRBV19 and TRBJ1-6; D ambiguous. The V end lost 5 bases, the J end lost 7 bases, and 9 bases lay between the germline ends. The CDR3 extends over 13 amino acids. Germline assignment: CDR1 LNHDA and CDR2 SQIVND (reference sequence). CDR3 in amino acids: CASSWAPNSPLHF. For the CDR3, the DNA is TGTGCCAGTAGTTGGGCCCCAAATTCACCCCTCCACTTT.

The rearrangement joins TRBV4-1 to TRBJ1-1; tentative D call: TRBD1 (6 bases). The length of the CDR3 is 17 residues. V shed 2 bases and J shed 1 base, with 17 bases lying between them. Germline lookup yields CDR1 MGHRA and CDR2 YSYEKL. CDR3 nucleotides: TGCGCCAGCAGCCAAAATTGGGGGGGGGCCCCGAACACTGAAGCTTTCTTT. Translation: CASSQNWGGAPNTEAFF.

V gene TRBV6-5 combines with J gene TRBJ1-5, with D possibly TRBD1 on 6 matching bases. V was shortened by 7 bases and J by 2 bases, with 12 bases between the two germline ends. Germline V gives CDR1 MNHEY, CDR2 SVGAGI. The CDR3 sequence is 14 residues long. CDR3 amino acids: CASTTGARNQPQHF. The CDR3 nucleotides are TGTGCCAGCACGACAGGAGCCCGCAATCAGCCCCAGCATTTT.

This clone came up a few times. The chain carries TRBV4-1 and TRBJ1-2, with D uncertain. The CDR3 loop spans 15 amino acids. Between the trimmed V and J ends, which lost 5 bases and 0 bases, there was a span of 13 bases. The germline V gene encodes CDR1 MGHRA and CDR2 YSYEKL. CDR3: CASSSIQISNYGYTF. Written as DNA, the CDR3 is TGCGCCAGCAGCTCAATACAGATCTCTAACTATGGCTACACCTTC.